This TCR beta chain originates from a study of Ad26.COV2.S vaccination and SARS-CoV-2 variants. Assay used: immunoSEQ multiplex PCR; TCRdb lists only in-frame clones, some missing. Of some 320,000 clones in the sample, just over 85% were seen once. The treatment denotes: around 19 received Ad26.COV2.S at low or high dose, single or two shots; several received placebo; per-sample allocation not given. On day 63 after the first injection, vaccine and placebo recipients gave samples. Trimming at V came to 5 bases and at J to 0 bases, leaving 9 bases not matched to a gene. The CDR3 has 16 residues. Per the germline V gene, CDR1 is SGDLS and CDR2 is YYNGEE.

The rearrangement links TRBV9 to TRBJ2-3; TRBD2 agrees at 7 bases. The sample in question was peripheral blood, obtained in a trial of Ad26.COV2.S vaccine versus placebo. This clonotype was obtained from a person aged 18-60 years who received the Ad26.COV2.S COVID-19 vaccine or a placebo. The CDR3 reads CASSPIGGGSTDTQYF. CDR3 sequence (DNA): TGTGCCAGCAGTCCGATTGGCGGGGGAAGCACAGATACGCAGTATTTT.